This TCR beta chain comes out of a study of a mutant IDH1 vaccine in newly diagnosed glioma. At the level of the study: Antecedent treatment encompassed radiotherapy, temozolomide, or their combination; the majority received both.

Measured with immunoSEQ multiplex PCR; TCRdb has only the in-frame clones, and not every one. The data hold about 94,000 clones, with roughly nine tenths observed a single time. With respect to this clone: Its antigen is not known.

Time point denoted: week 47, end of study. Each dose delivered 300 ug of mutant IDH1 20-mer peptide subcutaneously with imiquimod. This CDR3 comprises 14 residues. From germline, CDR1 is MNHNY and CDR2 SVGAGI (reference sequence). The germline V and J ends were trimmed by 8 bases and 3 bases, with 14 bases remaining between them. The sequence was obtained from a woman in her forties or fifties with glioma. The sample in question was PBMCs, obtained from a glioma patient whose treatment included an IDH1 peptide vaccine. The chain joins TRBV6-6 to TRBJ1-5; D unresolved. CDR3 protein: CASSPPVVNQPQHF. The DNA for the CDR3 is TGTGCCAGCTCTCCCCCGGTCGTCAATCAGCCCCAGCATTTT.